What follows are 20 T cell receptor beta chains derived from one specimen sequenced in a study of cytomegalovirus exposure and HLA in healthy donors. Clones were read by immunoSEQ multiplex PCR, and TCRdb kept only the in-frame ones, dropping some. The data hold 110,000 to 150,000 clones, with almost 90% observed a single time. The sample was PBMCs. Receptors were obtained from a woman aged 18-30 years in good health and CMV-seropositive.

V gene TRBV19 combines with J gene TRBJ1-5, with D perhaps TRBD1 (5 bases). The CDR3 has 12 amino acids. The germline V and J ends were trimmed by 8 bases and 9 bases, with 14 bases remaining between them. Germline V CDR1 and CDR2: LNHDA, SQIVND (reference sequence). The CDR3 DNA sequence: TGTGCCAGTTCCACAGGTTCTCCGCCCCAGCATTTT. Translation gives CASSTGSPPQHF.

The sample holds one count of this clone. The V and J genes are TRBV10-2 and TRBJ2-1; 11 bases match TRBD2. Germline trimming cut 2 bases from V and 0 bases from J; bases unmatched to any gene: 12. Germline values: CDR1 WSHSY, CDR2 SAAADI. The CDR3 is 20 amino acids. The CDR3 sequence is CASSELGTSGQGSSYNEQFF. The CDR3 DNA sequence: TGCGCCAGCAGTGAGCTGGGGACTAGCGGACAGGGGAGCTCCTACAATGAGCAGTTCTTC.

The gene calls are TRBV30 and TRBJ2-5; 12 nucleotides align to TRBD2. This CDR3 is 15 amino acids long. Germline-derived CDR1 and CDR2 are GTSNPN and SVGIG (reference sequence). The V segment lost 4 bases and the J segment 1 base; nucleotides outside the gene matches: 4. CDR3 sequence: CAWTRTSGAQETQYF. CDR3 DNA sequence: TGTGCCTGGACTCGGACTAGCGGGGCCCAAGAGACCCAGTACTTC.

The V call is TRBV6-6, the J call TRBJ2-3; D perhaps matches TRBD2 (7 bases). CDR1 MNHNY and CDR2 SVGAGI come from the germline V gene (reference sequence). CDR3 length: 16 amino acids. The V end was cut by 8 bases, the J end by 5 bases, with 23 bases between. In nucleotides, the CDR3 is TGTGCCAGCCAATGGGGGGGGCGCCCCGGTTTAGATACGCAGTATTTT. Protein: CASQWGGRPGLDTQYF.

This CDR3 is CASSLNIAGGAQETQYF. CDR3 DNA sequence: TGTGCCAGCAGTTTAAACATAGCGGGGGGGGCACAAGAGACCCAGTACTTC. The chain combines TRBV27 with TRBJ2-5, with 11 bases aligning to TRBD2. Germline CDR1 is MNHEY and CDR2 is SMNVEV (reference sequence). Unmatched junction bases numbered 7, after V lost 2 bases and J lost 2 bases. The CDR3 consists of 17 residues.

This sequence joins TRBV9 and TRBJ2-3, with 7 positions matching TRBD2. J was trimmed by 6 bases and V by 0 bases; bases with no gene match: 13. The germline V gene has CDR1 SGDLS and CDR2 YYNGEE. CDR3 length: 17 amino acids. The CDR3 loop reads CASSVAGGVEGLDTQYF. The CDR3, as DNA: TGTGCCAGCAGCGTAGCTGGGGGGGTAGAGGGGTTGGATACGCAGTATTTT.

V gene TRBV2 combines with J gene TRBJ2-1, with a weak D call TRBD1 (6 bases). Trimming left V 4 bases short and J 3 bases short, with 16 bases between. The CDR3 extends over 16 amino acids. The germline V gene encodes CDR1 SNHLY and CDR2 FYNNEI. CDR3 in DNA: TGTGCCAGCAGTGTCACCACAGGGACCTTCTACAATGAGCAGTTCTTC. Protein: CASSVTTGTFYNEQFF. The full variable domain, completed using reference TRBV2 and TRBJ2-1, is EPEVTQTPSHQVTQMGQEVILRCVPISNHLYFYWYRQILGQKVEFLVSFYNNEISEKSEIFDDQFSVERPDGSNFTLKIRSTKLEDSAMYFCASSVTTGTFYNEQFFGPGTRLTVL.

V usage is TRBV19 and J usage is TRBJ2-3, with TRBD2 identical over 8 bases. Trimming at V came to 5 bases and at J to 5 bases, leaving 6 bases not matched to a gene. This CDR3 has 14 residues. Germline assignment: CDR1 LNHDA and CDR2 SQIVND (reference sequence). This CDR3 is CASSRRGEGDTQYF. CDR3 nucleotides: TGTGCCAGTAGTCGGCGGGGGGAAGGAGATACGCAGTATTTT.

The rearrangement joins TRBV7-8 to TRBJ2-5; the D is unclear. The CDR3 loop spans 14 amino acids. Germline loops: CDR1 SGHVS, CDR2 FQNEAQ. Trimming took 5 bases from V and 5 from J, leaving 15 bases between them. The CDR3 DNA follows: TGTGCCAGCAGCCTGATATCAATTCAGGAGACCCAGTACTTC. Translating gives CASSLISIQETQYF.

The CDR3 DNA reads as TGTGCCAGCAGCCAGACAGTGAATTCACCCCTCCACTTT. Protein sequence: CASSQTVNSPLHF. The chain joins TRBV9 to TRBJ1-6; maybe TRBD1 (5 bases). V was pared by 4 bases and J by 7 bases, with 9 bases between. Per the germline V gene, CDR1 is SGDLS and CDR2 is YYNGEE. This CDR3 spans 13 amino acids. The variable domain in full, completed from reference TRBV9 and TRBJ1-6, reads DSGVTQTPKHLITATGQRVTLRCSPRSGDLSVYWYQQSLDQGLQFLIQYYNGEERAKGNILERFSAQQFPDLHSELNLSSLELGDSALYFCASSQTVNSPLHFGNGTRLTVT.

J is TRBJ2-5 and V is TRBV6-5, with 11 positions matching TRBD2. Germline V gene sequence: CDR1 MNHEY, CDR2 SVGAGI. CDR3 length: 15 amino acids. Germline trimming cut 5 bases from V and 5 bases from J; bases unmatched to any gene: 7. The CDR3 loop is CASSRSGRAVETQYF. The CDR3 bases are TGTGCCAGCAGTCGTAGCGGGAGGGCTGTGGAGACCCAGTACTTC.

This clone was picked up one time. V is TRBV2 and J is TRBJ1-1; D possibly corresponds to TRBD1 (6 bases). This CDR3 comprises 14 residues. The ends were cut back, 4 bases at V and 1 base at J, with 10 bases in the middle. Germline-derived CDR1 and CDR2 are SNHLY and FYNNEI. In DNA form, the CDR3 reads TGTGCCAGCAGTGCTATCAGGGGGAACACTGAAGCTTTCTTT. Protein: CASSAIRGNTEAFF.

CDR3 loop: CASSSTGLTTNEKLFF. The CDR3, as DNA: TGTGCCAGCAGTTCTACCGGACTGACAACTAATGAAAAACTGTTTTTT. V and J are TRBV11-2 and TRBJ1-4; no definite D call. This CDR3 contains 16 residues. The germline V gene has CDR1 SGHAT and CDR2 FQNNGV. Deletions cut 6 bases from V and 0 bases from J, with 14 bases between. The complete variable domain, with remaining parts taken from reference TRBV11-2 and TRBJ1-4, reads EAGVAQSPRYKIIEKRQSVAFWCNPISGHATLYWYQQILGQGPKLLIQFQNNGVVDDSQLPKDRFSAERLKGVDSTLKIQPAKLEDSAVYLCASSSTGLTTNEKLFFGSGTQLSVL.

CDR3 in amino acids: CASSGVARGQPQHF. In nucleotides, the CDR3 is TGTGCCAGCAGTGGGGTGGCCCGGGGACAGCCCCAGCATTTT. The chain employs TRBV2 and TRBJ1-5; no definite D call. This CDR3 is built from 14 residues. Germline-derived CDR1 and CDR2 are SNHLY and FYNNEI. The germline V and J ends were trimmed by 4 bases and 7 bases, with 14 bases remaining between them. Complete variable domain (other parts from reference TRBV2 and TRBJ1-5): EPEVTQTPSHQVTQMGQEVILRCVPISNHLYFYWYRQILGQKVEFLVSFYNNEISEKSEIFDDQFSVERPDGSNFTLKIRSTKLEDSAMYFCASSGVARGQPQHFGDGTRLSIL.

The CDR3 DNA sequence: TGTGCCAGCAGCTTGGCGGGGGGGCCAAATACGCAGTATTTT. Translated: CASSLAGGPNTQYF. The gene calls are TRBV5-4 and TRBJ2-3, with TRBD2 matching over 8 bases. V dropped 0 bases and J dropped 7; count of bases not matched to a gene: 4. The CDR3 consists of 14 residues. CDR1 is SGHNT, CDR2 YYREEE, per germline (reference sequence).

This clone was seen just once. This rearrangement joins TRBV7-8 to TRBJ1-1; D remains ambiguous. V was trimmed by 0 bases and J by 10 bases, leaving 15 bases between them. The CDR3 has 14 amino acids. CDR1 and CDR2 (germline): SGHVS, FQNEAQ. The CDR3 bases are TGTGCCAGCAGCTTAGCGCCTGCGGAGAGCGGAGCTTTCTTT. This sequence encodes CASSLAPAESGAFF.

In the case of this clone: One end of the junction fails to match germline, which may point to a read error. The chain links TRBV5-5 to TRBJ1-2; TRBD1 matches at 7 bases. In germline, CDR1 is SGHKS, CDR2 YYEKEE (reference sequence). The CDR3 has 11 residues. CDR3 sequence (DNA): TGTGCCAGCAGCGCAACCGGGACAGTGGGCTTC. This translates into CASSATGTVGF.

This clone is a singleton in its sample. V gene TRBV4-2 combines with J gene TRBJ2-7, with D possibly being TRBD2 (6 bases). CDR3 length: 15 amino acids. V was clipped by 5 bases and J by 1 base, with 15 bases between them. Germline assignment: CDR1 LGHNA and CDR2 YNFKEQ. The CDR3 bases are TGTGCCAGCAGCTCTCCGGGACGGGAGTCCTACGAGCAGTACTTC. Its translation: CASSSPGRESYEQYF.

Written as DNA, the CDR3 is TGTGCCATCAGTGACGGGGAGCTGAACACCATATATTTT. Encoded protein: CAISDGELNTIYF. This rearrangement joins TRBV10-3 to TRBJ1-3; D remains ambiguous. Germline lookup yields CDR1 ENHRY and CDR2 SYGVKD. V dropped 3 bases and J dropped 7 bases, with 10 bases sitting between them. The CDR3 loop spans 13 amino acids.

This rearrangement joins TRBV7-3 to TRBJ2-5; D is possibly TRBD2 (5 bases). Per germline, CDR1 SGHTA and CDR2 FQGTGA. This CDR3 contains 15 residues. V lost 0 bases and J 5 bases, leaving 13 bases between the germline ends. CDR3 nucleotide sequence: TGTGCCAGCAGCTTAACCCAGGATAGAGGGGAGACCCAGTACTTC. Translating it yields CASSLTQDRGETQYF.